This TCR beta chain appears in the sequencing data of a study of T cell repertoires in cytomegalovirus infection. Study in general: Signatures in public TCR beta sequences pointed to both CMV infection and matching HLA type. General study points: HLA-C-restricted, CMV-specific TCR beta clonotypes were dominant ex vivo. Carriers of CMV plus the relevant HLA were identified by cumulative public TCR beta family frequency.

Via MiXCR, TCRdb re-called the reads, giving one row per CDR3 protein. The data show approximately 500,000 distinct CDR3 sequences, approximately 15% seen once. Note on this clonotype: What it binds is not known.

What was sequenced was CD8+ T cells from PBMCs. The receptor's source is a human donor in good health (CMV status not recorded). Some clones in this sample may be carry-over from other donors' samples.

The CDR3 is CASSHSFSGQETQYF. CDR3 DNA: TGTGCCAGCAGCCACTCATTTAGCGGCCAAGAGACCCAGTACTTC. The chain is built from TRBV5-6 and TRBJ2-5, with D tentatively TRBD2 (6 bases). The CDR3 spans 15 residues. V was trimmed by 4 bases and J by 1 base, leaving 14 bases between them. Germline V CDR1 and CDR2: SGHDT, YYEEEE.